This T cell receptor (beta chain) was found in a study of cytomegalovirus exposure and HLA in healthy donors. Broader study findings: Despite most TCR sequences being rare, some public TCRs occurred in many donors.

The germline CDR1 and CDR2 sequences are LNHDA and SQIVND (reference sequence). V dropped 2 bases and J dropped 5 bases, with 6 bases sitting between them. CDR3 length equals 12 residues. The PCR contained 60 Vbeta and 13 Jbeta primers. Profiled with immunoSEQ multiplex PCR; TCRdb holds only in-frame clones, not every one. The sample lists approximately 190,000 clones, roughly 82% occurring once. Notes on this clone: The antigen remains undetermined.

The receptor was derived from a woman aged 45-65 years in good health and CMV-seropositive. The gene calls are TRBV19 and TRBJ1-1; possibly TRBD1 for D (5 bases). Sequencing used PBMCs. The CDR3 region is CASSIQGTEAFF. Here the CDR3 DNA reads TGTGCCAGTAGTATACAGGGTACTGAAGCTTTCTTT.